This entry describes one T cell receptor (beta chain). The antigen it recognizes is unknown. Base quality data are lacking; no much larger clone is found one base away. This entry belongs to a study of blood T cell repertoires in COVID-19 (dated by TCRdb to 2018 to 2020). Notes on the research overall: The collaborator samples originated in the United States, Italy and Spain and spanned the acute and convalescent phases of COVID-19. The prospective study material was composed of cDNA or gDNA derived from T cells, B-cell-depleted T cells, or PBMCs. Subjects who had been exposed to COVID-19, were actively infected with it, or had recovered from it provided the deeply sampled blood TCRbeta repertoires that made up the dataset. A freely available public database, intended as a resource for researchers studying the immune response to SARS-CoV-2, is where the repertoires were released. The samples were drawn from the first 160 participants of the ongoing ImmuneRACE study and from about 1,200 subjects provided by 6 global collaborators. A de-identified subject ID, COVID-19 status, age in years and sex were almost always included in the sample metadata. HLA class I and class II types, where available, came from metadata supplied by the sample provider rather than from assay-based typing.

The full study reports these points: The amount of clinical and demographic metadata varied by source and participant and was provided uncurated.

CDR3 length: 15 amino acids, cysteine to phenylalanine. Kept here is only the CDR3 DNA, which spans 45 bases and is read in frame from base 1. Taken from the germline V gene (reference sequence), the CDR1 and CDR2 loops are SEHNR and FQNEAQ. At the junction V is shortened by 3 bases and J by 1 base; bases outside the gene matches: 4. The immunoSEQ Assay, a bias-controlled multiplex PCR, was used to amplify TCRbeta CDR3 regions from genomic DNA. From the authors' description of their analysis: The number of nucleated cells in each sample was estimated from the amplification of reference gene primers within the assay. Sequence reads were collapsed and filtered to measure the absolute abundance of every unique TCRbeta CDR3 rearrangement. For each sample, productive Simpson clonality was calculated as the square root of Simpson's diversity index across productive rearrangements. TCRdb stores this immuneACCESS table with in-frame sequences only. Part of the clones is absent; in the studies checked, under half of the shortfall reflects unresolved V genes, and no reason is known for the rest. The V and J calls and clone size come from that table; D and trimming were worked out from the DNA. This sample holds roughly 57,000 clones; over 90% were observed only once. The ten largest clones add up to 2.5% to 3.5% of the sample.

Collaborating institutions collected whole blood in K2EDTA tubes following their own protocols. For TCRbeta analysis, collaborators shipped samples as frozen whole blood, isolated PBMCs, or DNA extracted from either of those sample types. The sample was peripheral blood. The rearranged chain carries TRBV7-9 and TRBJ2-5, with TRBD2 identical over 8 junction bases. This clonotype was sampled from a human donor in a cohort sampled during active COVID-19. CDR3 protein: CASSFGLASQETQYF. The DNA sequence follows: TGTGCCAGCAGCTTCGGACTAGCTAGCCAAGAGACCCAGTACTTC. With the rest looked up from the reference TRBV7-9 and TRBJ2-5 genes rather than sequenced, the full variable domain is DTGVSQNPRHKITKRGQNVTFRCDPISEHNRLYWYRQTLGQGPEFLTYFQNEAQLEKSRLLSDRFSAERPKGSFSTLEIQRTEQGDSAMYLCASSFGLASQETQYFGPGTRLLVL.